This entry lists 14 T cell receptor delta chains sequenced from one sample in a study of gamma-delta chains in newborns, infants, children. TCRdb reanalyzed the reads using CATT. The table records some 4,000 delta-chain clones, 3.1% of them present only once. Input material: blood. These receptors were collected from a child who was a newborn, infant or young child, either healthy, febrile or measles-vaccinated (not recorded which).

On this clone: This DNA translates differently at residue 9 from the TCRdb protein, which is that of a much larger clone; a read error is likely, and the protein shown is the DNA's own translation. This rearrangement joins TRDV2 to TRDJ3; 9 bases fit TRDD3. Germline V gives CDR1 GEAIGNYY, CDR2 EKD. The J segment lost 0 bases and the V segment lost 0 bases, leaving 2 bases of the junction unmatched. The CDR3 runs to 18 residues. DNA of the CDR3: TGTGCCTGTGACACCTACTGGGGGAACTCCTGGGACACCCGACAGATGTTTTTC. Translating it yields CACDTYWGNSWDTRQMFF.

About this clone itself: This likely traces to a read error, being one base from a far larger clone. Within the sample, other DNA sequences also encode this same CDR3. CDR3 loop: CACDVLGDSSWDTRQMFF. CDR3 nucleotide sequence: TGTGCCTGTGACGTACTGGGGGATAGCTCCTGGGACACCCGACAGATGTTCTTC. V and J are TRDV2 and TRDJ3; the match to TRDD3 covers 11 bases. This CDR3 is built from 18 residues. Looked up from germline, CDR1 is GEAIGNYY and CDR2 is EKD.

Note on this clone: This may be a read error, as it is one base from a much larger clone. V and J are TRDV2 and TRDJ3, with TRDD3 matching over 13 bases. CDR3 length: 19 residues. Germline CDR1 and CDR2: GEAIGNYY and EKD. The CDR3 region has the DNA TGTGCCCGTGACACACTGGGGGATACGGGCTCCTGGGACACCCGACAGATGTTTTTC. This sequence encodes CARDTLGDTGSWDTRQMFF.

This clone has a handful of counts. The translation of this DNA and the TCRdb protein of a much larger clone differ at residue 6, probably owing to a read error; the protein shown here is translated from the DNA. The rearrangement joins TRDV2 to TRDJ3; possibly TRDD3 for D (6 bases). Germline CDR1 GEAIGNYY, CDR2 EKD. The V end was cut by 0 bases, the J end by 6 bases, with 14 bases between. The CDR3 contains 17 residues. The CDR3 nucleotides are TGTGCCTGTGACACCGCGAGGGGGACCCTGGACACCCGACAGATGTTTTTC. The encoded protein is CACDTARGTLDTRQMFF.

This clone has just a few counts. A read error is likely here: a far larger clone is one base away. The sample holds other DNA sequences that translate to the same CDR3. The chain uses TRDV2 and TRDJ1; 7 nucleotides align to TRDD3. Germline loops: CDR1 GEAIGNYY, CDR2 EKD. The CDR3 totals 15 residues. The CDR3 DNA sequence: TGTGCCTGTGACACCGGGGGATTGAGGACCGATAAACTCATTTTT. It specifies CACDTGGLRTDKLIF.

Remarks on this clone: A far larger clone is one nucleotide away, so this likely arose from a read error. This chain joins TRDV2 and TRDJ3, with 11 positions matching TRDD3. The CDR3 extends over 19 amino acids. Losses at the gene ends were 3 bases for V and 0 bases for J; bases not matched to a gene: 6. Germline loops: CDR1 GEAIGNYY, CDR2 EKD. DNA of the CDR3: TGTGCCTGTGACGCCTGGGGGATACTGAGCTCCTGGGACACCCGACAGATGTTTTTC. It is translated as CACDAWGILSSWDTRQMFF.

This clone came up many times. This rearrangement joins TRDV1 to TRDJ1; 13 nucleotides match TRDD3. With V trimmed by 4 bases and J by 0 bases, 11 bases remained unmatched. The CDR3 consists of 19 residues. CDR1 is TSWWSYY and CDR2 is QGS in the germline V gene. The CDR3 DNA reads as TGTGCTCTTGGGGTACCTCTACTGGGGGATACGCTGTACACCGATAAACTCATCTTT. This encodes CALGVPLLGDTLYTDKLIF.

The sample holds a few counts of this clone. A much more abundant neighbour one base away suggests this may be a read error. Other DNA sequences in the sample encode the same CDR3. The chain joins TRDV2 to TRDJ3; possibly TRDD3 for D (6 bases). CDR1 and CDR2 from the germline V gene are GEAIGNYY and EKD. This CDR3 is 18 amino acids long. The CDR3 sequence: CACDTVLGSSWDTRQMFF. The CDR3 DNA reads TGTGCCTGCGACACCGTACTGGGTAGCTCCTGGGACACCCGACAGATGTTTTTC.

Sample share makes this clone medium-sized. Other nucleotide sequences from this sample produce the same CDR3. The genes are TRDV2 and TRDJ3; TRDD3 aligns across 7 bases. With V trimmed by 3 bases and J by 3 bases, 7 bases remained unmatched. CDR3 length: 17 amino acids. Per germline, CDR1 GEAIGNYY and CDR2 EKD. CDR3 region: CACDAPGGYWDTRQMFF. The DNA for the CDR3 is TGTGCCTGTGACGCCCCTGGGGGCTACTGGGACACCCGACAGATGTTTTTC.

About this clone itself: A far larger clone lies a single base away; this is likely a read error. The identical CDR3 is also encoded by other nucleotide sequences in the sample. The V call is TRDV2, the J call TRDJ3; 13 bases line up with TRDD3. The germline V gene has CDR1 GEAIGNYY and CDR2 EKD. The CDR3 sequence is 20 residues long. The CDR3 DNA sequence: TGTGCCTGTGACACCGTACTGGGGGATACGAGCTCCTGGGACACCCGGCAGATGTTTTTC. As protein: CACDTVLGDTSSWDTRQMFF.

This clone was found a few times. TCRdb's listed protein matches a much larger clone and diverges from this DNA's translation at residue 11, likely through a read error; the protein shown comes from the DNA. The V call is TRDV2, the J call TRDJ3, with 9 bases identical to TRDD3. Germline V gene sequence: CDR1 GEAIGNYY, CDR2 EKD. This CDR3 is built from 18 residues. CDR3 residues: CACDAYWGSSLDTRQMFF. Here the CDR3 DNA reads TGTGCCTGTGACGCCTACTGGGGGAGCTCCTTGGACACCCGGCAGATGTTTTTC.

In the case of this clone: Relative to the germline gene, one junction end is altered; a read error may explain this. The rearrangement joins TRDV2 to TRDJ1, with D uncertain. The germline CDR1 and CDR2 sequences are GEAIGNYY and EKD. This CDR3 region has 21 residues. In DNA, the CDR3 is TGTGCCTCTGACCCCCTCCCAGTACTAGGGAAAAACGGGAGGTACACCGATAAACTCATCTTT. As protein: CASDPLPVLGKNGRYTDKLIF.

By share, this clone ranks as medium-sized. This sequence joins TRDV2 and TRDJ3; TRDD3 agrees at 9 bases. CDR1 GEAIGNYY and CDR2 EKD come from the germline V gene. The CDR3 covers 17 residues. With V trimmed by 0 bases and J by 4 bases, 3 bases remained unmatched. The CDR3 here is CACDTVGDIWDTRQMFF. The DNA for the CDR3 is TGTGCCTGTGACACCGTGGGGGATATTTGGGACACCCGACAGATGTTTTTC.

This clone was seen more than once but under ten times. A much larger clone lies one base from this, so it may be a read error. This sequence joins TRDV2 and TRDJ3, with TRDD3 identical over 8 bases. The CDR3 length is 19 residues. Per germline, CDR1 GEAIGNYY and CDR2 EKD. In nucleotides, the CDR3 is TGTGCCTGTGACACCGCCTGGGGGACCGACCCCTGTGACACCCGACAGATGTTTTTC. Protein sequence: CACDTAWGTDPCDTRQMFF.